The entry below gives a single T cell receptor (beta chain) sequence along with its context. Its antigen is unidentified. These data belong to a study of cytomegalovirus exposure and HLA in healthy donors. General observations from the study: Among the CMV-associated chains, three were confirmed in vitro as specific for CMV antigens. In a later analysis, TCR beta V- and J-gene trimming was associated with a missense DCLRE1C variant.

The PCR had 60 Vbeta and 13 Jbeta primers. Using immunoSEQ multiplex PCR, the repertoire was profiled, and TCRdb retains in-frame clones only, with some absent. The table records more than 65,000 clones, roughly 74% of them present only once. The clonotype originates from a woman aged 60 to 75 in good health and CMV-seropositive. The sample was PBMCs.

The CDR3 DNA sequence: TGTGCCAGCAGTTCCCGACAGGGGGCTGAAGCTTTCTTT. Residues: CASSSRQGAEAFF. This rearrangement joins TRBV6-5 to TRBJ1-1, with 9 bases that match TRBD1. CDR3 length: 13 amino acids. From germline, CDR1 is MNHEY and CDR2 SVGAGI. With 4 bases clipped from V and 6 bases from J, the junction kept 3 bases outside the gene matches.